The 27 T cell receptor beta chains reported below all come from one sample, sequenced in a study of blood T cell repertoires in COVID-19. Libraries were prepared by immunoSEQ multiplex PCR; TCRdb keeps only in-frame clonotypes and omits some of them. This table has roughly 90,000 clones, around 90% appearing once. The sequencing sample was made of peripheral blood. The receptors shown here come from a man between 40 and 49 years old with acute or convalescent COVID-19.

The V gene is TRBV2, the J gene TRBJ1-5; D possibly corresponds to TRBD1 (6 bases). V was clipped by 3 bases and J by 5 bases, with 11 bases between them. The germline V gene has CDR1 SNHLY and CDR2 FYNNEI. The CDR3 is 14 amino acids. CDR3 amino acids: CASSDRTAYQPQHF. In DNA form, the CDR3 reads TGTGCCAGCAGTGACCGGACAGCTTATCAGCCCCAGCATTTT. Full variable domain (remainder filled in from reference TRBV2 and TRBJ1-5): EPEVTQTPSHQVTQMGQEVILRCVPISNHLYFYWYRQILGQKVEFLVSFYNNEISEKSEIFDDQFSVERPDGSNFTLKIRSTKLEDSAMYFCASSDRTAYQPQHFGDGTRLSIL.

In its sample, this clone was seen once. J is TRBJ2-2 and V is TRBV3-1 (or the pseudogene TRBV3-2); 8 nucleotides line up with TRBD1. The CDR3 sequence is 16 residues long. Trimming removed 1 base from V and 6 bases from J; junction bases left unmatched: 7. Germline CDR1 LGHDT, CDR2 YNNKEL (reference sequence). In DNA, the CDR3 is TGTGCCAGCAGCCAAGGTAGACAGGGGAAGGCCGGGGAGCTGTTTTTT. Amino acid sequence: CASSQGRQGKAGELFF.

The J gene is TRBJ1-4, the V gene TRBV30; tentatively, D is TRBD1 (5 bases). The CDR3 length is 15 residues. The germline CDR1 and CDR2 sequences are GTSNPN and SVGIG (reference sequence). Trimming stripped 0 bases from V and 5 bases from J, with 13 bases between. This chain's CDR3 is CAWSVPQGLNEKLFF. The CDR3 DNA sequence: TGTGCCTGGAGTGTACCCCAGGGCCTGAATGAAAAACTGTTTTTT.

The gene calls are TRBV5-1 and TRBJ1-6, with 8 bases identical to TRBD1. V gave up 4 bases and J gave up 8 bases; unmatched junction bases: 8. Germline values: CDR1 SGHRS, CDR2 YFSETQ. The CDR3 covers 15 residues. CDR3 coding DNA: TGCGCCAGCAGCCTCGATGGGACAGGTGATTCACCCCTCCACTTT. Translation gives CASSLDGTGDSPLHF.

The chain recombines TRBV7-2 with TRBJ2-2; TRBD2 aligns across 7 bases. The CDR3 sequence is 14 residues long. The germline V gene has CDR1 SGHTA and CDR2 FQGNSA. V lost 5 bases, J lost 4 bases, and 4 bases stayed unmatched. The CDR3 reads CASSQTSTTGELFF. DNA for the CDR3: TGTGCCAGCAGCCAGACTAGCACCACCGGGGAGCTGTTTTTT.

This chain connects TRBV9 to TRBJ2-3; 7 nucleotides align to TRBD2. CDR3 length: 16 residues. V gave up 4 bases and J gave up 0 bases; unmatched junction bases: 8. Germline V CDR1 and CDR2: SGDLS, YYNGEE. DNA for the CDR3: TGTGCCAGCAGCCCTTCGACTAGCCTTAGCACAGATACGCAGTATTTT. This encodes CASSPSTSLSTDTQYF.

The rearrangement joins TRBV4-3 to TRBJ1-6; D call uncertain. Trimming removed 5 bases from V and 4 bases from J, with 9 bases in between. The germline V gene has CDR1 LGHNA and CDR2 YSLEER. The CDR3 consists of 14 residues. CDR3 DNA: TGCGCCAGCAGCGCAACGGTTTATAATTCACCCCTCCACTTT. Translating gives CASSATVYNSPLHF.

This chain joins TRBV29-1 and TRBJ2-7; D might be TRBD1 (6 bases). The ends were cut back, 4 bases at V and 4 bases at J, with 14 bases in the middle. The CDR3 consists of 13 residues. Germline V gene sequence: CDR1 SQVTM, CDR2 ANQGSEA. The CDR3 is CSVARDIQYEQYF. For the CDR3, the DNA is TGCAGCGTTGCCCGGGACATCCAATACGAGCAGTACTTC.

The V call is TRBV4-3, the J call TRBJ1-6; D gene unclear. Trimming pared 0 bases from V and 7 bases from J, leaving 19 bases between. This CDR3 comprises 18 residues. Looked up from germline, CDR1 is LGHNA and CDR2 is YSLEER. CDR3 in amino acids: CASSQDLGGFGENSPLHF. As DNA, the CDR3 is TGCGCCAGCAGCCAAGATTTAGGAGGGTTCGGTGAGAATTCACCCCTCCACTTT.

This chain links TRBV4-3 with TRBJ2-1; TRBD2 aligns across 9 bases. The CDR3 loop spans 16 amino acids. Germline V gene lookup returns CDR1 LGHNA and CDR2 YSLEER. Trimming cost V 0 bases and J 8 bases; bases outside gene matches: 8. This chain's CDR3 is CASSQERRGGVDEQFF. CDR3 DNA: TGCGCCAGCAGCCAAGAACGGCGGGGGGGCGTCGATGAGCAGTTCTTC.

This clone was counted a single time. The V call is TRBV2, the J call TRBJ1-4; perhaps TRBD1 as D (5 bases). In germline, CDR1 is SNHLY, CDR2 FYNNEI. CDR3 length equals 14 residues. V was pared by 8 bases and J by 7 bases, with 17 bases between. The CDR3 protein is CASASTLGGEKLFF. As DNA, the CDR3 is TGTGCCAGCGCCTCGACATTGGGGGGTGAAAAACTGTTTTTT.

The chain joins TRBV12-3 or TRBV12-4 to TRBJ1-2; no reliable D call. The CDR3 runs to 12 residues. V was trimmed by 3 bases and J by 6 bases, leaving 8 bases between them. The CDR3 DNA reads TGTGCCAGCAGTTTGCGACTTCATGGCTACACCTTC. As protein: CASSLRLHGYTF.

This chain connects TRBV7-2 to TRBJ2-1; the D gene is possibly TRBD2 (6 bases). There are 15 residues in the CDR3. Germline assignment: CDR1 SGHTA and CDR2 FQGNSA. V was cut by 0 bases and J by 2 bases, with 8 bases left in between. CDR3 in amino acids: CASSLASGTYNEQFF. The CDR3 DNA follows: TGTGCCAGCAGCTTAGCTAGCGGAACCTACAATGAGCAGTTCTTC.

The chain couples TRBV9 to TRBJ1-1, with D uncertain. The CDR3 is 15 residues long. Trimming removed 0 bases at V and 3 bases at J, with 12 bases between. Germline CDR1 is SGDLS and CDR2 is YYNGEE. The CDR3 DNA reads as TGTGCCAGCAGCGTAGAGGGCAGAGGGTACACTGAAGCTTTCTTT. Translating it yields CASSVEGRGYTEAFF.

This clone occurred once. The chain recombines TRBV19 with TRBJ1-6; 10 bases are a match to TRBD1. CDR3 length equals 15 residues. In germline, CDR1 is LNHDA, CDR2 SQIVND (reference sequence). The ends lost 3 bases at V and 7 bases at J; junction bases unmatched: 3. CDR3 sequence: CASSIGTGVNSPLHF. The CDR3 region has the DNA TGTGCCAGTAGTATTGGGACAGGGGTGAATTCACCCCTCCACTTT.

The chain couples TRBV2 to TRBJ2-7; D remains unclear. Germline loops: CDR1 SNHLY, CDR2 FYNNEI. V lost 6 bases and J 7 bases, leaving 19 bases between the germline ends. The CDR3 runs to 14 residues. The CDR3 region is CASSETNPHWEQYF. CDR3 coding DNA: TGTGCCAGCAGCGAAACAAACCCCCATTGGGAGCAGTACTTC. The full variable domain, rest sourced from reference TRBV2 and TRBJ2-7, is EPEVTQTPSHQVTQMGQEVILRCVPISNHLYFYWYRQILGQKVEFLVSFYNNEISEKSEIFDDQFSVERPDGSNFTLKIRSTKLEDSAMYFCASSETNPHWEQYFGPGTRLTVT.

The chain recombines TRBV5-4 with TRBJ1-2, with TRBD1 identical over 7 bases. J gave up 4 bases and V 4 bases, and 7 bases lay outside the gene matches. The CDR3 is made up of 14 amino acids. Per germline, CDR1 SGHNT and CDR2 YYREEE (reference sequence). The CDR3 region is CASSKGTEGYGYTF. CDR3 bases: TGTGCCAGCAGCAAAGGGACAGAGGGCTATGGCTACACCTTC.

CDR3 sequence reads: CASRMSGGYEQYF. The CDR3 bases are TGTGCCAGCAGGATGAGCGGCGGCTACGAGCAGTACTTC. The chain employs TRBV6-5 and TRBJ2-7, with D maybe TRBD2 (5 bases). The germline CDR1 and CDR2 sequences are MNHEY and SVGAGI. The CDR3 totals 13 residues. The ends were cut back, 6 bases at V and 3 bases at J, with 12 bases in the middle.

This chain connects TRBV19 to TRBJ2-4, with a weak D call TRBD1 (5 bases). This CDR3 has 17 residues. Germline V gives CDR1 LNHDA, CDR2 SQIVND (reference sequence). Trimming shortened V by 3 bases and J by 0 bases, and 15 bases separated the two germline ends. DNA of the CDR3: TGTGCCAGTAGTATTGGGGCAGGGTTTGAAGCCAAAAACATTCAGTACTTC. Amino acid sequence: CASSIGAGFEAKNIQYF.

This chain connects TRBV30 to TRBJ1-1; possibly TRBD1 for D (6 bases). The CDR3 is made up of 12 amino acids. The V gene's germline CDR1 is GTSNPN and CDR2 SVGIG (reference sequence). V dropped 4 bases and J dropped 5 bases, with 11 bases sitting between them. CDR3 DNA: TGTGCCTGGAACAGGGTTCGGACTGAAGCTTTCTTT. This codes for CAWNRVRTEAFF.

V gene TRBV7-5 combines with J gene TRBJ1-1; the DNA was not used to check the table's D call, TRBD1. TRBV7-5 is a known pseudogene. CDR3 length: 14 residues. The CDR3 nucleotides are TGTGCCAGAAGCCCTGGACAGGGGAAGACTGAAGCTTTCTTT. It codes for CARSPGQGKTEAFF.

The chain combines TRBV4-1 with TRBJ1-3; TRBD1 might be the D (5 bases). The ends were cut back, 3 bases at V and 0 bases at J, with 12 bases in the middle. The CDR3 has 16 residues. In germline, CDR1 is MGHRA, CDR2 YSYEKL. CDR3 amino acids: CASSQPGRDSGNTIYF. The CDR3 DNA reads TGCGCCAGCAGCCAGCCGGGGCGGGACTCTGGAAACACCATATATTTT.

In regard to this clone: Compared with germline, one end of the junction differs, possibly owing to a read error. V and J are TRBV30 and TRBJ2-5; tentative D call: TRBD1 (6 bases). The germline V gene encodes CDR1 GTSNPN and CDR2 SVGIG (reference sequence). The CDR3 covers 13 residues. CDR3 sequence: CAWSPGHQETQYF. For the CDR3, the DNA is TGTGCCTGGAGTCCGGGACACCAGGAGACCCAGTACTTC.

V and J are TRBV7-9 and TRBJ2-7; 9 bases are shared with TRBD2. The ends lost 5 bases at V and 1 base at J; junction bases unmatched: 6. The CDR3 sequence is 15 residues long. CDR1 and CDR2 from the germline V gene are SEHNR and FQNEAQ (reference sequence). The DNA of the CDR3 is TGTGCCAGCAGCATGATAGCGGGGGTATCCTACGAGCAGTACTTC. Translating it yields CASSMIAGVSYEQYF.

The chain is built from TRBV7-8 and TRBJ2-1; D call uncertain. Germline values: CDR1 SGHVS, CDR2 FQNEAQ. The CDR3 contains 15 residues. The V gene lost 4 bases and the J gene lost 0 bases, with 10 bases spanning the gap. CDR3 loop: CASSSLRSSYNEQFF. CDR3 nucleotides: TGTGCCAGCAGCTCCCTTAGGAGCTCCTACAATGAGCAGTTCTTC.

The chain is built from TRBV5-4 and TRBJ2-7; 8 bases match TRBD1. Germline CDR1 and CDR2: SGHNT and YYREEE (reference sequence). V shed 4 bases, J shed 3 bases, and the junction held 6 bases outside the gene matches. The length of the CDR3 is 14 residues. Written as DNA, the CDR3 is TGTGCCAGCAGCCCTCCGGGACAGGTCTACGAGCAGTACTTC. Its translation is CASSPPGQVYEQYF.

The rearrangement joins TRBV7-3 to TRBJ1-3, with D possibly TRBD1 on 6 matching bases. The V end lost 2 bases, the J end lost 8 bases, and 13 bases lay between the germline ends. The CDR3 is made up of 14 amino acids. From germline, CDR1 is SGHTA and CDR2 FQGTGA. CDR3 bases: TGTGCCAGCAGCTTAGGGGGGGCTCTGGACACCATATATTTT. Residues: CASSLGGALDTIYF. The whole variable domain, filled in from reference TRBV7-3 and TRBJ1-3, reads GAGVSQTPSNKVTEKGKYVELRCDPISGHTALYWYRQSLGQGPEFLIYFQGTGAADDSGLPNDRFFAVRPEGSVSTLKIQRTERGDSAVYLCASSLGGALDTIYFGEGSWLTVV.